One sample yielded the 25 T cell receptor beta chains listed below, sequenced in a study of T cell changes during pregnancy in multiple sclerosis. Produced via immunoSEQ multiplex PCR; TCRdb's table is partial and in-frame only. The sample consists of fewer than 60,000 clones, 75% to 95% of them appearing once. This specimen was peripheral blood, taken after pregnancy. The receptors come from a female donor in good health, enrolled as a control in a pregnancy study.

This clone was found a few times. This chain connects TRBV9 to TRBJ1-4; the D gene is possibly TRBD1 (5 bases). Germline CDR1 SGDLS, CDR2 YYNGEE. This CDR3 region has 15 residues. With 4 bases removed from V and 7 bases from J, the gap between germline ends came to 17 bases. CDR3: CASSPFSGGGEKLFF. The CDR3 coding sequence is TGTGCCAGCAGCCCTTTTTCGGGGGGAGGTGAAAAACTGTTTTTT.

This clone was detected a few times. This chain uses TRBV2 with TRBJ1-4; maybe TRBD1 (5 bases). Germline-derived CDR1 and CDR2 are SNHLY and FYNNEI. V dropped 6 bases and J dropped 3 bases, with 14 bases sitting between them. This CDR3 comprises 15 residues. The CDR3 DNA is TGTGCCAGCAGCGGTGGCGGGACGGCTAATGAAAAACTGTTTTTT. Its protein product is CASSGGGTANEKLFF.

The DNA for the CDR3 is TGTGCCAGTGCGAGGTTTATCTCCTACGAGCAGTACTTC. It is translated as CASARFISYEQYF. This rearrangement joins TRBV6-5 to TRBJ2-7; D not resolved. V lost 9 bases, J lost 0 bases, and 12 bases lay in between. The germline V gene has CDR1 MNHEY and CDR2 SVGAGI. The CDR3 has 13 residues.

This clone was observed once. The chain combines TRBV4-2 with TRBJ2-7; 9 bases line up with TRBD1. The CDR3 spans 16 residues. The V and J ends lost 1 base and 1 base, in that order; junction bases with no gene match: 5. Germline values: CDR1 LGHNA, CDR2 YNFKEQ. In DNA, the CDR3 is TGTGCCAGCAGCCAAGCCGGGACAGGGATTTCCTACGAGCAGTACTTC. Amino acids: CASSQAGTGISYEQYF.

The V gene is TRBV29-1, the J gene TRBJ1-1; unclear D gene. CDR1 SQVTM and CDR2 ANQGSEA come from the germline V gene. V was trimmed by 4 bases and J by 0 bases, leaving 9 bases between them. The CDR3 covers 13 residues. Written as DNA, the CDR3 is TGCAGCGTTGTTACGGGGATGAACACTGAAGCTTTCTTT. Translating it yields CSVVTGMNTEAFF. Combining the CDR3 with reference TRBV29-1 and TRBJ1-1 gives the whole variable domain SAVISQKPSRDICQRGTSLTIQCQVDSQVTMMFWYRQQPGQSLTLIATANQGSEATYESGFVIDKFPISRPNLTFSTLTVSNMSPEDSSIYLCSVVTGMNTEAFFGQGTRLTVV.

The rearrangement uses TRBV9 and TRBJ1-2; 7 nucleotides agree with TRBD1. Germline V gene lookup returns CDR1 SGDLS and CDR2 YYNGEE. There are 15 residues in the CDR3. After removal of 0 bases from V and 4 bases from J, the junction contained 6 bases not matched to a gene. Here the CDR3 DNA reads TGTGCCAGCAGCGTAGAGGGGGCGCTGAGCTATGGCTACACCTTC. This sequence encodes CASSVEGALSYGYTF. Full variable domain (rest looked up from reference TRBV9 and TRBJ1-2): DSGVTQTPKHLITATGQRVTLRCSPRSGDLSVYWYQQSLDQGLQFLIQYYNGEERAKGNILERFSAQQFPDLHSELNLSSLELGDSALYFCASSVEGALSYGYTFGSGTRLTVV.

V is TRBV10-2 and J is TRBJ2-7; 10 positions agree with TRBD1. The germline CDR1 and CDR2 sequences are WSHSY and SAAADI. The CDR3 covers 13 residues. V lost 5 bases to trimming and J lost 3 bases; unmatched junction nucleotides: 1. The CDR3 bases are TGCGCCAGCAGTAGGACAGGGGGCTACGAGCAGTACTTC. It yields the protein CASSRTGGYEQYF.

The chain links TRBV10-3 to TRBJ1-5, with 9 bases fitting TRBD1. After removal of 8 bases from V and 5 bases from J, the junction contained 4 bases not matched to a gene. Germline-derived CDR1 and CDR2 are ENHRY and SYGVKD. This CDR3 spans 13 amino acids. The CDR3 sequence: CAIGGQGDQPQHF. In nucleotides, the CDR3 is TGTGCCATCGGGGGACAGGGAGATCAGCCCCAGCATTTT.

In regard to this clone: In the same sample, other DNA sequences code for this CDR3. The gene calls are TRBV28 and TRBJ1-5; TRBD1 might be the D (6 bases). Germline lookup yields CDR1 MDHEN and CDR2 SYDVKM. Trimming shortened V by 2 bases and J by 1 base, and 6 bases separated the two germline ends. CDR3 size: 14 residues. CDR3 sequence (DNA): TGTGCCAGCAGTTTAGGACAGAGCAATCAGCCCCAGCATTTT. Translation gives CASSLGQSNQPQHF. Combining the CDR3 with reference TRBV28 and TRBJ1-5 gives the whole variable domain DVKVTQSSRYLVKRTGEKVFLECVQDMDHENMFWYRQDPGLGLRLIYFSYDVKMKEKGDIPEGYSVSREKKERFSLILESASTNQTSMYLCASSLGQSNQPQHFGDGTRLSIL.

The chain combines TRBV5-1 with TRBJ1-4; 7 positions agree with TRBD1. Germline lookup yields CDR1 SGHRS and CDR2 YFSETQ. Unmatched junction bases numbered 5, after V lost 6 bases and J lost 0 bases. The CDR3 spans 15 residues. The CDR3 sequence: CASTIQGATNEKLFF. In DNA form, the CDR3 reads TGCGCCAGCACGATTCAGGGGGCAACTAATGAAAAACTGTTTTTT.

The chain combines TRBV4-3 with TRBJ2-7; perhaps TRBD2 as D (5 bases). The CDR3 has 12 residues. Per germline, CDR1 LGHNA and CDR2 YSLEER. The germline V and J ends were trimmed by 0 bases and 12 bases, with 12 bases remaining between them. CDR3 DNA: TGCGCCAGCAGCCAAGATGAGGGAAGGCGGTACTTC. This sequence encodes CASSQDEGRRYF.

The chain has TRBV19 and TRBJ1-3; 9 bases match TRBD1. The CDR3 spans 15 residues. Germline V CDR1 and CDR2: LNHDA, SQIVND (reference sequence). V trimming: 6 bases; J trimming: 4 bases; junction bases outside the gene matches: 7. CDR3 loop: CASSPYRGLGNTIYF. Here the CDR3 DNA reads TGTGCCAGTAGCCCGTACAGGGGGCTCGGAAACACCATATATTTT.

V and J are TRBV7-2 and TRBJ1-6; tentative D call: TRBD1 (5 bases). The CDR3 length is 15 residues. Trimming shortened V by 1 base and J by 2 bases, and 6 bases separated the two germline ends. The germline V gene encodes CDR1 SGHTA and CDR2 FQGNSA. The CDR3: CASSLVTAYNSPLHF. The CDR3 DNA reads TGTGCCAGCAGCTTAGTGACAGCCTATAATTCACCCCTCCACTTT.

This chain uses TRBV7-9 with TRBJ2-3; 10 bases match TRBD1. The germline gives CDR1 SEHNR, CDR2 FQNEAQ (reference sequence). The V and J ends lost 11 bases and 7 bases, in that order; junction bases with no gene match: 12. There are 14 residues in the CDR3. CDR3 region: CAGSRDRGPNTQYF. In nucleotides, the CDR3 is TGTGCCGGAAGCCGGGACAGGGGCCCCAATACGCAGTATTTT.

The chain joins TRBV28 to TRBJ2-7, with 10 bases fitting TRBD1. Germline assignment: CDR1 MDHEN and CDR2 SYDVKM. The CDR3 has 13 residues. The V segment lost 8 bases and the J segment 4 bases; nucleotides outside the gene matches: 5. The chain's CDR3 is CASRTGGMYEQYF. DNA for the CDR3: TGTGCCAGCCGGACAGGGGGGATGTACGAGCAGTACTTC.

V usage is TRBV27 and J usage is TRBJ2-3; D is possibly TRBD2 (6 bases). The length of the CDR3 is 15 residues. The V end was cut by 6 bases, the J end by 7 bases, with 20 bases between. Germline V gives CDR1 MNHEY, CDR2 SMNVEV (reference sequence). This chain's CDR3 is CASRASVTSGHTQYF. CDR3 DNA sequence: TGTGCCAGCAGAGCTAGCGTAACCTCCGGTCATACGCAGTATTTT.

The rearrangement links TRBV29-1 to TRBJ1-3; a possible D gene is TRBD1 (6 bases). Per germline, CDR1 SQVTM and CDR2 ANQGSEA. V lost 1 base and J lost 4, with 14 bases in between. The CDR3 is 15 residues long. The CDR3 region is CSVEAGADRGNTIYF. In DNA, the CDR3 is TGCAGCGTTGAAGCGGGTGCAGACAGGGGAAACACCATATATTTT.

The chain links TRBV19 to TRBJ2-7; tentatively, D is TRBD1 (6 bases). CDR3 size: 12 residues. V was trimmed by 11 bases and J by 2 bases, leaving 13 bases between them. In germline, CDR1 is LNHDA, CDR2 SQIVND (reference sequence). DNA of the CDR3: TGTGCCTGTCAGGGGCAGGCCTACGAGCAGTACTTC. This encodes CACQGQAYEQYF.

The V call is TRBV19, the J call TRBJ1-5, with D possibly being TRBD1 (5 bases). Germline CDR1 reads LNHDA; CDR2 reads SQIVND (reference sequence). V lost 8 bases and J lost 6, with 20 bases in between. There are 15 residues in the CDR3. The CDR3 reads CASGRATESTQPQHF. The CDR3 DNA reads as TGTGCCAGTGGAAGGGCGACAGAGTCGACTCAGCCCCAGCATTTT.

The DNA of the CDR3 is TGTGCCAGCAGCTTACGGACAGGGATTGGGGAGCAGTACTTC. Residues: CASSLRTGIGEQYF. This chain connects TRBV7-9 to TRBJ2-7; 8 bases match TRBD1. Germline assignment: CDR1 SEHNR and CDR2 FQNEAQ (reference sequence). This CDR3 contains 14 residues. With 2 bases clipped from V and 7 bases from J, the junction kept 7 bases outside the gene matches.

The J gene is TRBJ1-2, the V gene TRBV9, with D perhaps matching TRBD1 (6 bases). The CDR3 length is 14 residues. Germline CDR1 is SGDLS and CDR2 is YYNGEE. Trimming removed 0 bases from V and 3 bases from J, with 9 bases in between. CDR3 loop: CASSVGGRDYGYTF. The CDR3 DNA reads as TGTGCCAGCAGCGTAGGGGGGCGGGACTATGGCTACACCTTC.

V and J are TRBV5-1 and TRBJ1-4; D unclear. Trimming shortened V by 4 bases and J by 0 bases, and 10 bases separated the two germline ends. This CDR3 is 15 amino acids long. CDR1 and CDR2 from the germline V gene are SGHRS and YFSETQ. The DNA of the CDR3 is TGCGCCAGCAGCGAACCCGGTGCAACTAATGAAAAACTGTTTTTT. Translating gives CASSEPGATNEKLFF.

The chain has TRBV7-9 and TRBJ2-3; the match to TRBD2 covers 9 bases. Germline V lookup: CDR1 SEHNR, CDR2 FQNEAQ (reference sequence). V trimming: 3 bases; J trimming: 3 bases; junction bases outside the gene matches: 7. There are 16 residues in the CDR3. CDR3 nucleotides: TGTGCCAGCAGCTTGGGCGGGGGGGCTTCTACAGATACGCAGTATTTT. Protein product: CASSLGGGASTDTQYF.

The chain recombines TRBV7-8 with TRBJ1-2, with 7 bases lining up with TRBD1. Trimming took 4 bases from V and 0 from J; bases not matched to a gene: 5. CDR1 SGHVS and CDR2 FQNEAQ come from the germline V gene. This CDR3 has 15 amino acids. CDR3 sequence (DNA): TGTGCCAGCAGCTCCATGGGGACAGCTAACTATGGCTACACCTTC. Encoded protein: CASSSMGTANYGYTF.

The genes are TRBV7-9 and TRBJ2-6; the D is unclear. The CDR3 is 15 residues long. Trimming stripped 5 bases from V and 0 bases from J, with 8 bases between. From germline, CDR1 is SEHNR and CDR2 FQNEAQ (reference sequence). CDR3 sequence: CASSLYSSGANVLTF. CDR3 in DNA: TGTGCCAGCAGCCTATATTCCTCTGGGGCCAACGTCCTGACTTTC.